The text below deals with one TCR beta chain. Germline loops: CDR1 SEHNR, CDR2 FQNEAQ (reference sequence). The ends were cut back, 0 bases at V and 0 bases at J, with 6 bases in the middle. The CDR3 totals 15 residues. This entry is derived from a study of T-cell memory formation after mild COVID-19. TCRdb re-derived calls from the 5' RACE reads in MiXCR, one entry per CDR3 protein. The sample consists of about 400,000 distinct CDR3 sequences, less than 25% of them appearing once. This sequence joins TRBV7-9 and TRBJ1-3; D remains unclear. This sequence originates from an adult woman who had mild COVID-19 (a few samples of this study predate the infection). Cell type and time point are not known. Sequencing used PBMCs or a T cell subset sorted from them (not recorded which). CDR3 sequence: CASSLARRSGNTIYF. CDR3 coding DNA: TGTGCCAGCAGCTTAGCCAGGCGCTCTGGAAACACCATATATTTT.